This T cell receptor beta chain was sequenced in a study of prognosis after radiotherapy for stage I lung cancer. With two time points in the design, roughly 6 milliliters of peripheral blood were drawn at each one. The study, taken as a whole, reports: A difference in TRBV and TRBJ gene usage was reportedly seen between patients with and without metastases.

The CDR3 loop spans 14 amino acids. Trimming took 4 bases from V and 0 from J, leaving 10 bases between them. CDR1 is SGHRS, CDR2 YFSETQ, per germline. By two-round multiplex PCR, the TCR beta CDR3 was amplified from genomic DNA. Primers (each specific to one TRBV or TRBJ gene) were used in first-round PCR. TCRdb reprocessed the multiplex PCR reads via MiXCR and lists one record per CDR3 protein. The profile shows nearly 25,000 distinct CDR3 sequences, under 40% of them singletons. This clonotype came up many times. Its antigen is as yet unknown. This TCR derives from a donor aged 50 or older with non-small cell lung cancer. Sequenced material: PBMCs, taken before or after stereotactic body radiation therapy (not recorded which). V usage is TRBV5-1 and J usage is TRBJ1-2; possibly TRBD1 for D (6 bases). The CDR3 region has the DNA TGCGCCAGCAGCCCCGGACAGTCTAACTATGGCTACACCTTC. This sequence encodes CASSPGQSNYGYTF.